This passage covers 5 T cell receptor beta chains from one sample sequenced in a study of T cell responses to AZD1222 COVID-19 vaccine. Here immunoSEQ multiplex PCR was the method, and the copy in TCRdb shows in-frame clones only, minus some. The sample carries 65,000 to 80,000 clones, 87% recorded once. Sequencing was performed on peripheral blood, taken on day 0 of AZD1222 vaccination. The receptors come from an adult in good health.

The J gene is TRBJ2-7, the V gene TRBV6-1; D may be TRBD2 (6 bases). CDR1 is MNHNS, CDR2 SASEGT, per germline. The CDR3 runs to 13 residues. Trimming removed 0 bases from V and 12 bases from J, with 15 bases in between. CDR3 coding DNA: TGTGCCAGCAGTGAAGCTCGGGGGACCCTCATGTACTTC. This translates into CASSEARGTLMYF.

CDR3 region: CASGPTNYEQYF. DNA for the CDR3: TGTGCCAGCGGACCCACGAACTACGAGCAGTACTTC. The gene calls are TRBV11-2 and TRBJ2-7, with D hard to call. From germline, CDR1 is SGHAT and CDR2 FQNNGV. V was shortened by 8 bases and J by 3 bases, with 11 bases between the two germline ends. CDR3 length: 12 amino acids.

V usage is TRBV27 and J usage is TRBJ2-3; D remains unclear. Germline CDR1 is MNHEY and CDR2 is SMNVEV (reference sequence). V lost 8 bases and J 9 bases, leaving 12 bases between the germline ends. The CDR3 is 11 residues long. The CDR3 protein is CASQTLGTQYF. CDR3 in DNA: TGTGCCAGCCAGACCCTCGGCACGCAGTATTTT.

The chain recombines TRBV27 with TRBJ2-5; 8 bases match TRBD2. CDR3 length equals 14 residues. The V gene end was trimmed by 7 bases and the J gene end by 2 bases; junction bases not matched to a gene: 6. Germline CDR1 is MNHEY and CDR2 is SMNVEV (reference sequence). This CDR3 is CASMAGGIQETQYF. The CDR3 DNA reads as TGTGCCAGCATGGCGGGAGGTATTCAAGAGACCCAGTACTTC.

The chain is built from TRBV9 and TRBJ1-1; D remains ambiguous. Germline CDR1 reads SGDLS; CDR2 reads YYNGEE. Trimming shortened V by 3 bases and J by 0 bases, and 6 bases separated the two germline ends. The CDR3 runs 13 residues. In DNA form, the CDR3 reads TGTGCCAGCAGCGCTCTAATGAACACTGAAGCTTTCTTT. This translates into CASSALMNTEAFF.